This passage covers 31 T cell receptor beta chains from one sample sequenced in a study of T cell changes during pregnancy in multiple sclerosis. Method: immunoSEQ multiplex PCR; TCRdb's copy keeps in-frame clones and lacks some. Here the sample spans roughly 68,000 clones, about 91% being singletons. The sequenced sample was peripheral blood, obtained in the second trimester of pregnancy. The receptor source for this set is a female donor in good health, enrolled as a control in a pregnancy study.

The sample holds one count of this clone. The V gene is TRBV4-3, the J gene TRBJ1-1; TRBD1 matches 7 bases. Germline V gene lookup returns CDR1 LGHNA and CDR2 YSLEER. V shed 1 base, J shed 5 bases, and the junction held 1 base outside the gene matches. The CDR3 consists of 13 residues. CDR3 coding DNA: TGCGCCAGCAGCCAAGTCAGGGGGACTGAAGCTTTCTTT. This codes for CASSQVRGTEAFF.

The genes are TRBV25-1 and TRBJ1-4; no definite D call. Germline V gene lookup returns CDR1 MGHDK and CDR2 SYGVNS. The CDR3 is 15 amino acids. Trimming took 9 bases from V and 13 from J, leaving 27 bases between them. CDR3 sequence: CASGSRTATRVGLFF. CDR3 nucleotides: TGTGCCAGTGGAAGTCGGACTGCGACTCGGGTTGGACTGTTTTTT.

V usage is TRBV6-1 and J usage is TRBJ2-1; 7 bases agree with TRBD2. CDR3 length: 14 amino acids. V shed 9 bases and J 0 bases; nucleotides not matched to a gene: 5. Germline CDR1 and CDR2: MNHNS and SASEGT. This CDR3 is CASKRGSSYNEQFF. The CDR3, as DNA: TGTGCCAGTAAGCGGGGCAGCTCCTACAATGAGCAGTTCTTC.

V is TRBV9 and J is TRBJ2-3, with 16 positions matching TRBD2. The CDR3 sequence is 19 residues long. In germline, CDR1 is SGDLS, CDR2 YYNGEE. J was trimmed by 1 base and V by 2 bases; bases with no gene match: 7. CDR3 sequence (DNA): TGTGCCAGCAGCGTGGTGGGGACTAGCGGGGGGGCTCGCACAGATACGCAGTATTTT. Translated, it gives CASSVVGTSGGARTDTQYF.

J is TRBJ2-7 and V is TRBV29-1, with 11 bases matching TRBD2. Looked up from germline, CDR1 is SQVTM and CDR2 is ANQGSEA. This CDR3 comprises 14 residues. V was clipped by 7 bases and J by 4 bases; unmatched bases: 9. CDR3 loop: CSASPGLAEYEQYF. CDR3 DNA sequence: TGCAGCGCTTCACCGGGACTAGCGGAGTACGAGCAGTACTTC.

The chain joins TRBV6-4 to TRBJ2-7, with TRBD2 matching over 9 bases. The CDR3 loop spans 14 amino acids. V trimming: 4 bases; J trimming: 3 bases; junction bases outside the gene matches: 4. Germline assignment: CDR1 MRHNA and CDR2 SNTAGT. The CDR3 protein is CASSVEAGGYEQYF. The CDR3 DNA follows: TGTGCCAGCAGTGTTGAAGCGGGGGGCTACGAGCAGTACTTC.

The CDR3 DNA reads TGCGCCAGCAGCCCTATAGCGGGGGGCTCCTACGAGCAGTACTTC. Translating gives CASSPIAGGSYEQYF. J is TRBJ2-7 and V is TRBV4-1, with 10 bases aligning to TRBD2. CDR1 MGHRA and CDR2 YSYEKL come from the germline V gene. The CDR3 consists of 15 residues. V lost 4 bases and J lost 0; bases outside the gene matches: 3.

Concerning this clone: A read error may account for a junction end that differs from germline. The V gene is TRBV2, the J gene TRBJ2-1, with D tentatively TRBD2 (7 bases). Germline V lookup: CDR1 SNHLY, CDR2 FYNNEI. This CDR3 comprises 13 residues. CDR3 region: CASRIGGGNKQFF. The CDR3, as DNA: TGTGCCAGCCGGATAGGGGGGGGCAATAAGCAGTTCTTC.

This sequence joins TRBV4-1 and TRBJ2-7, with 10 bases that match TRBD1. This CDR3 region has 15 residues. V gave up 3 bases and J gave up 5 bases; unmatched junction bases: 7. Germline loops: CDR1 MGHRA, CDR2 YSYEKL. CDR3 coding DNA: TGCGCCAGCAGCCAGCGGGGGACAGGGGCCAACGAGCAGTACTTC. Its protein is CASSQRGTGANEQYF.

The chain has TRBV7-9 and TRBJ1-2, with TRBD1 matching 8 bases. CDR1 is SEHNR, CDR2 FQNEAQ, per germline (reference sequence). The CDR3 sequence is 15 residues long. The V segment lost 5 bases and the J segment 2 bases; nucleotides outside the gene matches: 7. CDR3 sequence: CASSPARGQNYGYTF. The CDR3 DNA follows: TGTGCCAGCAGCCCCGCCAGGGGGCAGAACTATGGCTACACCTTC.

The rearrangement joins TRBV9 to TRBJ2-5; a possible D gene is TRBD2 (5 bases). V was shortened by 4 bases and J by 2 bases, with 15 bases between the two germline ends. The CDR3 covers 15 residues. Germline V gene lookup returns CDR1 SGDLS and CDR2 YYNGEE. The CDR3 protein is CASSKSGTKQETQYF. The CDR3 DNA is TGTGCCAGCAGCAAAAGCGGAACCAAACAAGAGACCCAGTACTTC.

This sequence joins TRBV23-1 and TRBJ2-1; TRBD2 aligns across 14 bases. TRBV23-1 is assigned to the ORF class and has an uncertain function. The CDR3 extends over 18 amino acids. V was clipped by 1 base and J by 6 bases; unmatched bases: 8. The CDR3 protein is CASSQFGTSGSIINEQFF. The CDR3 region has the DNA TGCGCCAGCAGTCAATTCGGGACTAGCGGGAGCATAATCAATGAGCAGTTCTTC.

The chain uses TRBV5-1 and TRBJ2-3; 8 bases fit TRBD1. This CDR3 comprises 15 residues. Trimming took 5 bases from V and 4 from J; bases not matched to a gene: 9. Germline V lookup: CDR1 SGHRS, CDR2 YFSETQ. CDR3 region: CASRQSPGGADTQYF. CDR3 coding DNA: TGCGCCAGCAGACAATCCCCAGGGGGCGCAGATACGCAGTATTTT.

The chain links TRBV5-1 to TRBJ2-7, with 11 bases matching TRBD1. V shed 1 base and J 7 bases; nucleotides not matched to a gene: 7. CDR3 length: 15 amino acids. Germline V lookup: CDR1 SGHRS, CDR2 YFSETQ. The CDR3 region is CASSLWGQGVEEQYF. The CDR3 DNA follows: TGCGCCAGCAGCTTGTGGGGACAGGGGGTGGAAGAGCAGTACTTC.

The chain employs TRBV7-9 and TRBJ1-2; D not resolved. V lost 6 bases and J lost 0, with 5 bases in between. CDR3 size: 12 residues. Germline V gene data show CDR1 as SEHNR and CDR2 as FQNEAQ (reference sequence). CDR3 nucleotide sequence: TGTGCCAGCAGGGCAGCTAACTATGGCTACACCTTC. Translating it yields CASRAANYGYTF.

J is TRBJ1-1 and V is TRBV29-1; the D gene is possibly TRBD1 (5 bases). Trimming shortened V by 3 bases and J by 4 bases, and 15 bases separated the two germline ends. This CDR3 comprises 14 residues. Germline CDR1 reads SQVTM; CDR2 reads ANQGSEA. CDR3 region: CSVEVAAGGTEAFF. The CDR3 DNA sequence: TGCAGCGTTGAGGTGGCCGCCGGGGGCACTGAAGCTTTCTTT.

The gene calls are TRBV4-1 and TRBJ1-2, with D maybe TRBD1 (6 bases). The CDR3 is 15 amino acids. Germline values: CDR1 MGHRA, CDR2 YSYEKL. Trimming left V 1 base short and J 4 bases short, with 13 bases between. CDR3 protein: CASSQVRTGSYGYTF. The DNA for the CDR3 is TGCGCCAGCAGCCAAGTTCGAACAGGGAGCTATGGCTACACCTTC.

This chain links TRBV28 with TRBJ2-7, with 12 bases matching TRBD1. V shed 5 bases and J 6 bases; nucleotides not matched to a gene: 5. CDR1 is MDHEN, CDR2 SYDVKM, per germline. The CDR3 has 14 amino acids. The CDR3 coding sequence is TGTGCCAGCAGTCCCGGGACAGGGGGCCTCGAGCAGTACTTC. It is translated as CASSPGTGGLEQYF. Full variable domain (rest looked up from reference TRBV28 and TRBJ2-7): DVKVTQSSRYLVKRTGEKVFLECVQDMDHENMFWYRQDPGLGLRLIYFSYDVKMKEKGDIPEGYSVSREKKERFSLILESASTNQTSMYLCASSPGTGGLEQYFGPGTRLTVT.

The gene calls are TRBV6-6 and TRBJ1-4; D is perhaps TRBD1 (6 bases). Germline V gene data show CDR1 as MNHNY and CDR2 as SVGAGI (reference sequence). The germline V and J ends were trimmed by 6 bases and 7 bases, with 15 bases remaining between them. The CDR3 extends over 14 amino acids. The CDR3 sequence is CASRPWGGLEKLFF. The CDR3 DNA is TGTGCCAGCAGACCTTGGGGGGGGCTTGAAAAACTGTTTTTT.

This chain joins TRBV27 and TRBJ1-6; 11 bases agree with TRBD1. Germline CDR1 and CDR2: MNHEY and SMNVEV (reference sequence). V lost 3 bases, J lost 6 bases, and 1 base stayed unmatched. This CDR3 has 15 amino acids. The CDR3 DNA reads TGTGCCAGCAGTTTTGGGACAGGGGGTAATTCACCCCTCCACTTT. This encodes CASSFGTGGNSPLHF.

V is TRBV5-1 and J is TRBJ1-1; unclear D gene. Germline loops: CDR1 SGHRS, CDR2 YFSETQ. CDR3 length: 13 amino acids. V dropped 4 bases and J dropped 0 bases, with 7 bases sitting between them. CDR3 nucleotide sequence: TGCGCCAGCAGCCTGACACTGAACACTGAAGCTTTCTTT. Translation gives CASSLTLNTEAFF.

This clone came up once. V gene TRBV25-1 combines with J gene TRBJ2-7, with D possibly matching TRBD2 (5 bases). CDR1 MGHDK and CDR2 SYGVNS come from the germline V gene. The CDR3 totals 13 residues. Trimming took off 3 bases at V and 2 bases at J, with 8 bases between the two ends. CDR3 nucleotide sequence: TGTGCCAGCAGTGACGGAGGAGCCTACGAGCAGTACTTC. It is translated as CASSDGGAYEQYF.

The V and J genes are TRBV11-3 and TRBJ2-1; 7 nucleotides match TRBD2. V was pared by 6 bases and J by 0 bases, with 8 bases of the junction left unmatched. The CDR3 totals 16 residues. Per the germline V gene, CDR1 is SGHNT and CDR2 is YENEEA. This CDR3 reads CASSRDYQSSYNEQFF. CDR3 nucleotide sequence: TGTGCCAGCAGTCGGGACTACCAAAGCTCCTACAATGAGCAGTTCTTC.

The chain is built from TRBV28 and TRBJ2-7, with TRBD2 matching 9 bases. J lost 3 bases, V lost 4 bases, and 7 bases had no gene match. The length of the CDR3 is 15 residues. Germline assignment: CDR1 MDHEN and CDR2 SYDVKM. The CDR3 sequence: CASSSWRGGVYEQYF. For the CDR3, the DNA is TGTGCCAGCAGTTCTTGGCGCGGGGGGGTCTACGAGCAGTACTTC.

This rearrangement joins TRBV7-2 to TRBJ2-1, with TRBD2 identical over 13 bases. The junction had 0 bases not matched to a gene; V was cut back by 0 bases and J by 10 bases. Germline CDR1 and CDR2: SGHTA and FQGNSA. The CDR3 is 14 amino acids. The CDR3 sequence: CASSLALAGGEQFF. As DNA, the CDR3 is TGTGCCAGCAGCTTAGCACTAGCGGGGGGGGAGCAGTTCTTC. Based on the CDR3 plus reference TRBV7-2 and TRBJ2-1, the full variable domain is GAGVSQSPSNKVTEKGKDVELRCDPISGHTALYWYRQSLGQGLEFLIYFQGNSAPDKSGLPSDRFSAERTGGSVSTLTIQRTQQEDSAVYLCASSLALAGGEQFFGPGTRLTVL.

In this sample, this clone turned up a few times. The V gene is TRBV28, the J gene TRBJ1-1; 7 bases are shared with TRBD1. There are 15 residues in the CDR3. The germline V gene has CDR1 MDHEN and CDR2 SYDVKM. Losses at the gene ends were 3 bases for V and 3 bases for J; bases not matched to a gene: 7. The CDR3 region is CASSFRDRRHTEAFF. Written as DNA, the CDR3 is TGTGCCAGCAGTTTCCGGGACAGACGTCACACTGAAGCTTTCTTT.

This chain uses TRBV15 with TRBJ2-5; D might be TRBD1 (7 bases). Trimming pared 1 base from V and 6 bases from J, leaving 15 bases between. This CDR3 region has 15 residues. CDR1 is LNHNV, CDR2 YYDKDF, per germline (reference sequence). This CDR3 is CATSRGQAGGKTQYF. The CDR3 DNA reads TGTGCCACCAGCAGAGGTCAAGCAGGGGGGAAGACCCAGTACTTC.

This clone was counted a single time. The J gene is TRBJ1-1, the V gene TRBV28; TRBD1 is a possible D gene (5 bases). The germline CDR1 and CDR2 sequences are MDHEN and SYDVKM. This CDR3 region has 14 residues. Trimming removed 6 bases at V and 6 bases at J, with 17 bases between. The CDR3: CASRFAREVAEAFF. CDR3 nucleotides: TGTGCCAGCAGATTTGCCAGGGAGGTCGCTGAAGCTTTCTTT.

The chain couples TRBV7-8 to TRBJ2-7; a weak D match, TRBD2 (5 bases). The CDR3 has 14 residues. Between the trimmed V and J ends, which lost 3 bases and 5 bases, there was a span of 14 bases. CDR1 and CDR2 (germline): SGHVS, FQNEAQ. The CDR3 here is CASSFARSGHEQYF. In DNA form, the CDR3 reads TGTGCCAGCAGCTTTGCGCGGAGCGGCCACGAGCAGTACTTC.

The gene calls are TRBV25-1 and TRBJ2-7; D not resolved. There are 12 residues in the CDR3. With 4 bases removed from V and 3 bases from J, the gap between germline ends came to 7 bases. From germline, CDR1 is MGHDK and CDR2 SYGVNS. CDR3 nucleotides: TGTGCCAGCAGTGGGGCAAGCTACGAGCAGTACTTC. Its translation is CASSGASYEQYF.

The CDR3 spells CASSLPTGTGADQPQHF. The DNA of the CDR3 is TGTGCCAGCAGCCTTCCTACCGGGACAGGGGCGGATCAGCCCCAGCATTTT. The rearrangement joins TRBV28 to TRBJ1-5, with 10 bases aligning to TRBD1. The ends lost 6 bases at V and 5 bases at J; junction bases unmatched: 13. Germline-derived CDR1 and CDR2 are MDHEN and SYDVKM. This CDR3 is 17 amino acids long.